The 18 T cell receptor beta chains reported below all come from one sample, sequenced in a study of T cell clonotyping in hematopoietic cell transplantation. Clones were sequenced by immunoSEQ multiplex PCR, and TCRdb holds only the in-frame ones, with some missing. The data show approximately 12,000 clones, 89% seen once. Sequencing used peripheral blood mononuclear cells. The origin of the receptors is a human donor who either received an allogeneic hematopoietic cell transplant for a myeloid malignancy or was a related donor (not recorded which). Some clones in this sample may be carry-over from other donors' samples.

In this sample, this clone is medium-sized (0.01 to 0.1%). For the CDR3, the DNA is TGTGCCAGCAGCTTAGGGGGGTGGGAGACCCAGTACTTC. This encodes CASSLGGWETQYF. The chain couples TRBV7-3 to TRBJ2-5, with a possible D match to TRBD2 (6 bases). The CDR3 is made up of 13 amino acids. Germline values: CDR1 SGHTA, CDR2 FQGTGA. Trimming shortened V by 2 bases and J by 5 bases, and 9 bases separated the two germline ends.

The genes are TRBV5-1 and TRBJ2-5; the D call may be TRBD1 or TRBD2 (5 bases each). CDR1 and CDR2 from the germline V gene are SGHRS and YFSETQ. The CDR3 consists of 14 residues. Trimming took off 3 bases at V and 2 bases at J, with 11 bases between the two ends. CDR3 in amino acids: CASSYRDQQETQYF. The DNA for the CDR3 is TGCGCCAGCAGCTACCGGGACCAACAAGAGACCCAGTACTTC.

The gene calls are TRBV15 and TRBJ2-1, with 8 positions matching TRBD2. J gave up 7 bases and V 3 bases, and 8 bases lay outside the gene matches. CDR3 length: 15 residues. Germline CDR1 and CDR2: LNHNV and YYDKDF (reference sequence). CDR3: CATSSRLAIGNEQFF. The CDR3 coding sequence is TGTGCCACCAGCAGCCGACTAGCGATAGGGAATGAGCAGTTCTTC. Based on the CDR3 plus reference TRBV15 and TRBJ2-1, the full variable domain is DAMVIQNPRYQVTQFGKPVTLSCSQTLNHNVMYWYQQKSSQAPKLLFHYYDKDFNNEADTPDNFQSRRPNTSFCFLDIRSPGLGDTAMYLCATSSRLAIGNEQFFGPGTRLTVL.

The V gene is TRBV19, the J gene TRBJ1-1; no reliable D call. V was trimmed by 5 bases and J by 6 bases, leaving 16 bases between them. The CDR3 is 14 residues long. CDR1 and CDR2 (germline): LNHDA, SQIVND (reference sequence). The CDR3 protein is CASSREGGIPEAFF. The CDR3 DNA reads TGTGCCAGTAGTCGCGAGGGAGGGATCCCTGAAGCTTTCTTT.

This chain uses TRBV10-3 with TRBJ2-7, with 7 bases lining up with TRBD1. The V segment lost 6 bases and the J segment 7 bases; nucleotides outside the gene matches: 6. The CDR3 runs to 12 residues. Germline V lookup: CDR1 ENHRY, CDR2 SYGVKD. CDR3 residues: CAISQDRWEQYF. The CDR3 DNA sequence: TGTGCCATCAGCCAGGACAGGTGGGAGCAGTACTTC.

The chain combines TRBV6-5 with TRBJ2-4; TRBD1 matches at 10 bases. The CDR3 spans 15 residues. Germline CDR1 is MNHEY and CDR2 is SVGAGI. The ends lost 4 bases at V and 6 bases at J; junction bases unmatched: 6. The CDR3 loop is CASSSPGQGINIQYF. The DNA of the CDR3 is TGTGCCAGCAGTTCTCCGGGACAGGGGATAAACATTCAGTACTTC.

This chain joins TRBV5-1 and TRBJ1-3, with D maybe TRBD1 (5 bases). V was pared by 4 bases and J by 0 bases, with 14 bases between. The CDR3 covers 16 residues. Germline loops: CDR1 SGHRS, CDR2 YFSETQ. The CDR3 region has the DNA TGCGCCAGCAGCCCCCGGACAAGTGGCTCTGGAAACACCATATATTTT. Amino acid sequence: CASSPRTSGSGNTIYF.

V gene TRBV30 combines with J gene TRBJ1-2; a possible D gene is TRBD1 (6 bases). The CDR3 is 16 residues long. Germline V gene lookup returns CDR1 GTSNPN and CDR2 SVGIG (reference sequence). The V end was cut by 1 base, the J end by 4 bases, with 19 bases between. The CDR3 region has the DNA TGTGCCTGGAGTGCCCGTAGGGGGGCACCAATCTATGGCTACACCTTC. Translating gives CAWSARRGAPIYGYTF. Variable domain in full (rest from reference TRBV30 and TRBJ1-2): SQTIHQWPATLVQPVGSPLSLECTVEGTSNPNLYWYRQAAGRGLQLLFYSVGIGQISSEVPQNLSASRPQDRQFILSSKKLLLSDSGFYLCAWSARRGAPIYGYTFGSGTRLTVV.

The genes are TRBV5-1 and TRBJ2-5; 9 bases line up with TRBD2. The CDR3 is 18 amino acids. The germline gives CDR1 SGHRS, CDR2 YFSETQ. Trimming took 4 bases from V and 4 from J; bases not matched to a gene: 17. CDR3 amino acids: CASSPTGAGGPIGETQYF. CDR3 in DNA: TGCGCCAGCAGCCCCACAGGAGCGGGGGGTCCCATTGGAGAGACCCAGTACTTC.

The rearrangement links TRBV4-3 to TRBJ2-2, with D possibly TRBD1 on 5 matching bases. The germline gives CDR1 LGHNA, CDR2 YSLEER. The V gene lost 0 bases and the J gene lost 0 bases, with 8 bases spanning the gap. There are 16 residues in the CDR3. The CDR3 loop is CASSQDPRANTGELFF. DNA for the CDR3: TGCGCCAGCAGCCAAGATCCCAGGGCGAACACCGGGGAGCTGTTTTTT.

This clone was counted only a few times. The chain uses TRBV2 and TRBJ2-1, with 9 bases fitting TRBD2. V shed 8 bases, J shed 9 bases, and the junction held 8 bases outside the gene matches. The CDR3 loop spans 13 amino acids. Germline V gene sequence: CDR1 SNHLY, CDR2 FYNNEI. CDR3 sequence (DNA): TGTGCCAGCGGGGCGGGGGGGCCCGGTGAGCAGTTCTTC. It codes for CASGAGGPGEQFF.

This clone was recorded only once. CDR3 region: CAISEIGGNYEQYF. CDR3 DNA sequence: TGTGCCATCAGTGAGATAGGGGGGAACTACGAGCAGTACTTC. The rearrangement links TRBV10-3 to TRBJ2-7; D possibly matches TRBD1 or TRBD2 (6 bases each). V gave up 2 bases and J gave up 3 bases, with 11 bases separating them. Germline V CDR1 and CDR2: ENHRY, SYGVKD. The CDR3 contains 14 residues.

The sample holds one count of this clone. V gene TRBV4-3 combines with J gene TRBJ1-4, with 7 bases matching TRBD1. Germline V lookup: CDR1 LGHNA, CDR2 YSLEER. This CDR3 has 16 amino acids. Trimming at V came to 1 base and at J to 5 bases, leaving 7 bases not matched to a gene. The CDR3 spells CASSQADRVGNEKLFF. The CDR3 nucleotides are TGCGCCAGCAGCCAAGCCGACAGGGTCGGGAATGAAAAACTGTTTTTT.

V gene TRBV9 combines with J gene TRBJ2-3; 14 positions agree with TRBD2. CDR1 and CDR2 from the germline V gene are SGDLS and YYNGEE. The CDR3 is 17 amino acids. After removal of 4 bases from V and 5 bases from J, the junction contained 9 bases not matched to a gene. The CDR3, as DNA: TGTGCCAGCAGCACGACTAGCGGGGGGGCCTTGGGAGATACGCAGTATTTT. Its protein is CASSTTSGGALGDTQYF.

The chain combines TRBV5-1 with TRBJ2-7; D is unclear. From germline, CDR1 is SGHRS and CDR2 YFSETQ. The CDR3 is 14 residues long. Trimming left V 0 bases short and J 0 bases short, with 7 bases between. CDR3 region: CASSLARLSYEQYF. For the CDR3, the DNA is TGCGCCAGCAGCTTGGCCAGGCTCTCCTACGAGCAGTACTTC.

The chain couples TRBV7-8 to TRBJ1-1; a possible D gene is TRBD1 (5 bases). This CDR3 has 14 amino acids. Per the germline V gene, CDR1 is SGHVS and CDR2 is FQNEAQ. The ends were cut back, 7 bases at V and 2 bases at J, with 14 bases in the middle. The CDR3 spells CASTLQDINTEAFF. The DNA for the CDR3 is TGTGCCAGCACCCTACAGGACATAAACACTGAAGCTTTCTTT. Combining the CDR3 with reference TRBV7-8 and TRBJ1-1 gives the whole variable domain GAGVSQSPRYKVAKRGQDVALRCDPISGHVSLFWYQQALGQGPEFLTYFQNEAQLDKSGLPSDRFFAERPEGSVSTLKIQRTQQEDSAVYLCASTLQDINTEAFFGQGTRLTVV.

The rearrangement joins TRBV11-2 to TRBJ1-2; 7 bases are a match to TRBD1. The germline CDR1 and CDR2 sequences are SGHAT and FQNNGV. This CDR3 comprises 16 residues. The V gene end was trimmed by 4 bases and the J gene end by 2 bases; junction bases not matched to a gene: 10. The CDR3 DNA sequence: TGTGCCAGCAGCTCTCCTCGGACAGGTTCCAACTATGGCTACACCTTC. The encoded protein is CASSSPRTGSNYGYTF.

A single count supports this clone. V and J are TRBV6-6 and TRBJ1-5; weak D call: TRBD1 (5 bases). Per the germline V gene, CDR1 is MNHNY and CDR2 is SVGAGI (reference sequence). Trimming stripped 6 bases from V and 7 bases from J, with 13 bases between. CDR3 length equals 13 residues. DNA of the CDR3: TGTGCCAGCAGGCGCGAGGACATCCAGCCCCAGCATTTT. Encoded protein: CASRREDIQPQHF.